One T cell receptor (beta chain) is described in this entry. Its antigen is not yet known. Qualities for individual bases were not recorded, and no much larger clone is one base off. Including the terminal cysteine and phenylalanine, the CDR3 comprises 15 residues. Only the CDR3 DNA stays, 45 bases, in frame from base 1. According to the germline V gene (reference sequence), CDR1 reads MNHEY and CDR2 reads SMNVEV. V is reduced by 6 bases and J by 4 bases, leaving a spacing of 16 bases between them. These data are taken from a study of shared clonotypes between healthy human individuals (dated by TCRdb to the early 2020s). Some background on the complete study: The cohort included three men and two women between 18 and 49 years of age. For each donor, CD4 naive and CD4 memory were each given three plates, CD8 naive was given two plates, and CD8 memory was given one plate. Blood TCR repertoires of about 5 healthy adults were deeply sequenced to estimate repertoire size and the extent of clonotype sharing between individuals. Libraries were prepared and TCR repertoires were sequenced by different laboratories using diverse techniques, in order to increase sequencing depth and limit assay-specific biases. Leukapheresis yielded between about 0.94 and 10 billion PBMCs per donor.

Beyond this particular receptor, the publication reports: The small number of donors limited the genetic and exposure-history diversity represented. Naive subsets generally had larger estimated clonotype richness than memory subsets did. Rarefaction of sorted-subset datasets indicated incomplete sequencing despite the large sequencing depth. Sampling was restricted to blood, and TCR repertoires in tissues likely differ from the TCR repertoires found in blood. Pairwise subsampling led to the expectation that sequencing depth would affect the degree of clonotype sharing among donors. Sharing across several donors was observed for approximately 4.6% of naive CD4, over 3% of naive CD8, over 2% of memory CD4, and around 0.42% of memory CD8 clonotypes. Clonotypes shared by all four sorted-subset donors showed higher generation probabilities than non-shared clonotypes.

Healthy HIV-negative adults with no recently reported acute infections or vaccinations were included as donors. Every donor was a Caucasian adult residing in Nashville, Tennessee, USA. CD8 memory samples combined magnetically selected CD45RO+ cells with CCR7-negative CD45RA+ effector memory (TemRA) cells. After blood collection by leukapheresis, PBMCs were isolated using Ficoll-Histopaque density gradient centrifugation and then cryopreserved in the vapor phase of liquid nitrogen. Analytical flow cytometry was used to check the purity and quantity of each magnetically sorted T cell population. Genomic DNA was isolated from every sorted fraction and measured by UV absorbance on a Nanodrop 2000c. Using the deep immunoSEQ assay, multiplex PCR amplified TCR CDR3 regions from genomic DNA. Extracted genomic DNA from each cell subset was distributed evenly across all wells of several immunoSEQ 96-well plates, and each plate was treated as a replicate. For sorted subsets, 150 to 200 ng genomic DNA, equal to 25,000 to 35,000 T cell genomes, was loaded into each replicate PCR. The purified libraries were quantified using a Qubit 3.0 fluorometer, sized with a Bioanalyzer 2100, and then quantified again using the KAPA Library Quantification kit. Every immunoSEQ 96-well plate was sequenced on a dedicated single-read 150-cycle Illumina NextSeq 550 flow cell. On the study's bioinformatics: Because the immunoSEQ output held only junctional sequences and lacked quality scores, the filtering could not match the filtering applied to full-length reads. To assign V/J genes and CDR3, sequences were annotated against IMGT germline references using PyIR, a Python wrapper for IgBLAST v1.9. Reads with weak V/J assignments (E-value above 1e-6), missing CDR3, stop codons, out-of-frame junctions, or ambiguous translated residues were removed. V3J clonotypes were defined as sequences sharing an identical inferred V gene, J gene, and CDR3 amino acid sequence. The percentage overlap between two repertoires was calculated by dividing the number of shared unique clonotypes by the size of the smaller repertoire. Three approaches were used to assess repertoire richness: RTK rarefaction, the Chao1 estimator, and Recon v2.1 estimates of unobserved clonotypes. OLGA was used to compute generation probabilities for all TCRbeta clonotypes that the gDNA method yielded from a handful of donors. TCRdb took over this immuneACCESS table, retaining in-frame rearrangements with V and J assigned. Such tables are incomplete; in checked studies, under half of the missing clones stem from an unresolved V gene, and the remainder is unexplained. V and J calls and clone size follow that table, whereas D and trimming were derived from the DNA. Within this sample are a few hundred thousand clones, with roughly 84% of them counted one time only. Around 15% of the sample goes to the ten largest clones.

The sequence links TRBV27 to TRBJ1-5, with the D gene not confidently named. Input material: memory CD8+ T cells sorted from blood. Interpreted using the paper, the cell subset or site label stands for: CD45RO+ cells pooled with CCR7-negative TemRA cells. This TCR was sampled from a man aged 18 to 29 in good health. The DNA reads as follows: TGTGCCAGCAGCCTAATAGGACGGTTAAATCAGCCCCAGCATTTT. This codes for CASSLIGRLNQPQHF.